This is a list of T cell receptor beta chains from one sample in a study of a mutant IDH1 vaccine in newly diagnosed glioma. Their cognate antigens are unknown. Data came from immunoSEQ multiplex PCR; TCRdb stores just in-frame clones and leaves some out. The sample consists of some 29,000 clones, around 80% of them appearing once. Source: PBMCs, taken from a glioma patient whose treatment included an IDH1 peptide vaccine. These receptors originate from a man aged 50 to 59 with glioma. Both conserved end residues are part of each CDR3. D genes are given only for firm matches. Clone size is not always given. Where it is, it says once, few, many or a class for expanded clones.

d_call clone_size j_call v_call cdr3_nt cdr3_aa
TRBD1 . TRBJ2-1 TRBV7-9 TGTGCCAGCAGCCCCAGGACAGGGGGGCACTACAATGAGCAGTTCTTC CASSPRTGGHYNEQFF
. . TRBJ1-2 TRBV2 TGTGCCAGCAGTGAAGGACGGGGAATCGATGGCTACACCTTC CASSEGRGIDGYTF
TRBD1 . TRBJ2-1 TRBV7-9 TGTGCCAGCAGCCCAGGACCCTATTCAGGGGGTGAGCAGTTCTTC CASSPGPYSGGEQFF
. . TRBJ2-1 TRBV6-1 TGTGCCAGCAGTGAGGTACCGGGTCCTTGGGGTGAGCAGTTCTTC CASSEVPGPWGEQFF
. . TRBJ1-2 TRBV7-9 TGTGCCAGCAGCCTCAATACAGGGATCTATGGCTACACCTTC CASSLNTGIYGYTF
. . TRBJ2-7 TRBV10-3 TGTGCCATCAGTGAGACCTCCTTGACAGAGCAGTACTTC CAISETSLTEQYF
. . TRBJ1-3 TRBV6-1 TGTGCCGGGATGACAGGTAGTTTCCCTGGAAACACCATATATTTT CAGMTGSFPGNTIYF
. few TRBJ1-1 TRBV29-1 TGCAGCGTTGAAGACGAACAGGGCCCCTTCATGAACACTGAAGCTTTCTTT CSVEDEQGPFMNTEAFF
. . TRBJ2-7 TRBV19 TGTGCCAGTAGCGCGGACAGTACCTCCTACGAGCAGTACTTC CASSADSTSYEQYF
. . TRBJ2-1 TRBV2 TGTGCCAGCAAGGTTGGGGACCCTGGGAATGAGCAGTTCTTC CASKVGDPGNEQFF
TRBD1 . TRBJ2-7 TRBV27 TGTGCCAGCAGTTTCCGGGACAGGGTAGGCGAGCAGTACTTC CASSFRDRVGEQYF
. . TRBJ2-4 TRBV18 TGTGCCAGCTCACCAGATTCCATTCAGTACTTC CASSPDSIQYF
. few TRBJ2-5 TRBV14 TGTGCCAGCACGAAGGAGGGCCAGTACTTC CASTKEGQYF
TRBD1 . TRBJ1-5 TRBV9 TGTGCCAGCAGCCCTCAGGGGGATCAGCCCCAGCATTTT CASSPQGDQPQHF
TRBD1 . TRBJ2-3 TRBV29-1 TGCAGCGTTGCTTCCGGGACAGGGATGGCAGATACGCAGTATTTT CSVASGTGMADTQYF
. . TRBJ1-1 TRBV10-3 TGTGCCATCAGCAGTGGAGCTTTCTTT CAISSGAFF
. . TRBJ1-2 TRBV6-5 TGTGCCAGCAGTTCCGACGCCCTCTCCTATGGCTACACCTTC CASSSDALSYGYTF
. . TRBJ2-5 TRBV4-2 TGTGCCAGCAGCCATGGGGTGGCGGGAGAGACCCAGTACTTC CASSHGVAGETQYF
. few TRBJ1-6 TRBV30 TGTGCCTGGAGTGTGGAGTATAATTCACCCCTCCACTTT CAWSVEYNSPLHF
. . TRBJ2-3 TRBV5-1 TGCGCCAGCAGCTTGGATCCAGGGGAGGGCACAGATACGCAGTATTTT CASSLDPGEGTDTQYF